This entry lists 20 T cell receptor beta chains sequenced from one sample in a study of T cell repertoires in cytomegalovirus infection. No antigen has been assigned to these receptors. MiXCR, applied by TCRdb to the reads, yields one record per CDR3 protein. Among some 900,000 distinct CDR3 sequences listed, about 30% were seen once. Specimen: cultured CD8+ T cells from PBMCs, collected from culture after CMV antigen stimulation. The receptors were gathered from a human donor in good health (CMV status not recorded). Some clones in this sample may be carry-over from other donors' samples.

In its sample, this clonotype was seen a few times. The J gene is TRBJ2-1, the V gene TRBV28, with 7 bases matching TRBD2. The V gene end was trimmed by 4 bases and the J gene end by 13 bases; junction bases not matched to a gene: 10. Germline CDR1 reads MDHEN; CDR2 reads SYDVKM. The CDR3 runs 13 residues. The CDR3 coding sequence is TGTGCCAGCAGTTCCCCCCGGGAGGAAGGACAGTTCTTC. It yields the protein CASSSPREEGQFF.

The genes are TRBV7-9 and TRBJ2-2; no firm D call. Germline CDR1 SEHNR, CDR2 FQNEAQ (reference sequence). The CDR3 contains 15 residues. V lost 5 bases and J 1 base, leaving 11 bases between the germline ends. Here the CDR3 reads CASSRVVLNTGELFF. The CDR3 nucleotides read TGTGCCAGCAGCCGCGTGGTACTGAACACCGGGGAGCTGTTTTTT.

The J gene is TRBJ2-1, the V gene TRBV4-1, with 7 bases matching TRBD1. CDR1 is MGHRA and CDR2 is YSYEKL in the germline V gene. This CDR3 comprises 15 residues. The V and J ends lost 4 bases and 2 bases, in that order; junction bases with no gene match: 5. CDR3: CASSRDRFAYNEQFF. CDR3 bases: TGCGCCAGCAGCCGGGACAGATTTGCCTACAATGAGCAGTTCTTC.

This clonotype was recorded many times. V gene TRBV14 combines with J gene TRBJ1-2, with D uncertain. The germline V and J ends were trimmed by 1 base and 8 bases, with 8 bases remaining between them. Germline-derived CDR1 and CDR2 are SGHDN and FVKESK. This CDR3 region has 12 residues. CDR3 protein: CASSQGAGGYTF. CDR3 in DNA: TGTGCCAGCAGCCAAGGGGCCGGCGGCTACACCTTC. The full variable domain, in which reference TRBV14 and TRBJ1-2 provide the parts outside the CDR3, is EAGVTQFPSHSVIEKGQTVTLRCDPISGHDNLYWYRRVMGKEIKFLLHFVKESKQDESGMPNNRFLAERTGGTYSTLKVQPAELEDSGVYFCASSQGAGGYTFGSGTRLTVV.

V is TRBV6-2 or TRBV6-3 and J is TRBJ2-7; the D gene is possibly TRBD2 (5 bases). Germline loops: CDR1 MNHEY, CDR2 SVGEGT. V lost 6 bases and J 1 base, leaving 16 bases between the germline ends. The CDR3 runs 15 residues. CDR3 region: CASSLRRLASYEQYV. DNA for the CDR3: TGTGCCAGCAGCCTACGTCGGCTAGCATCCTACGAGCAGTACGTC.

This clonotype was observed a handful of times. This rearrangement joins TRBV27 to TRBJ1-5; no clear D. This CDR3 region has 13 residues. Deletions cut 3 bases from V and 6 bases from J, with 9 bases between. CDR1 and CDR2 (germline): MNHEY, SMNVEV (reference sequence). The CDR3, as DNA: TGTGCCAGCAGTTTCGGACTGAGTCAGCCCCAGCATTTT. Its translation is CASSFGLSQPQHF.

This clonotype came up a few times. The chain joins TRBV6-6 to TRBJ2-3; 7 bases are shared with TRBD2. Germline CDR1 MNHNY, CDR2 SVGAGI (reference sequence). CDR3 length: 16 residues. V shed 5 bases, J shed 2 bases, and the junction held 10 bases outside the gene matches. The CDR3 bases are TGTGCCAGCAGTGACCCTTGGACTAGTCTCACAGATACGCAGTATTTT. Its translation is CASSDPWTSLTDTQYF.

This clonotype was seen repeatedly, ten times or more. As DNA, the CDR3 is TGTGCCAGCAGTTTTATGCTCCGACAGGCCATAAACAATGAGCAGTTCTTC. Translation: CASSFMLRQAINNEQFF. The chain uses TRBV28 and TRBJ2-1, with D perhaps TRBD1 (6 bases). CDR1 is MDHEN and CDR2 is SYDVKM in the germline V gene. The V end was cut by 3 bases, the J end by 5 bases, with 20 bases between. The CDR3 spans 17 residues.

This clonotype was detected many times. The chain couples TRBV7-8 to TRBJ2-1, with D possibly TRBD2 on 7 matching bases. The CDR3 length is 15 residues. Trimming removed 1 base at V and 8 bases at J, with 15 bases between. CDR1 and CDR2 from the germline V gene are SGHVS and FQNEAQ. CDR3: CASSLGGGASYEQFF. CDR3 in DNA: TGTGCCAGCAGCTTAGGAGGGGGGGCCAGTTATGAGCAGTTCTTC.

This clonotype was detected many times. The rearrangement uses TRBV7-2 and TRBJ2-1, with 11 bases matching TRBD2. Germline CDR1 SGHTA, CDR2 FQGNSA. CDR3 length equals 16 residues. Trimming at V came to 1 base and at J to 8 bases, leaving 7 bases not matched to a gene. The DNA of the CDR3 is TGTGCCAGCAGCTTAGTTAGCGGGGGGGTGAGCCATGAGCAGTTCTTC. This translates into CASSLVSGGVSHEQFF.

Only a few counts were recorded for this clonotype. The gene calls are TRBV15 and TRBJ2-6; tentative D call: TRBD1 (6 bases). V dropped 4 bases and J dropped 0 bases, with 13 bases sitting between them. Germline V CDR1 and CDR2: LNHNV, YYDKDF (reference sequence). The CDR3 runs to 17 residues. The CDR3 DNA sequence: TGTGCCACCAGCACTCGGGACATCTACTCTGGGGCCAACGTCCTGACTTTC. As protein: CATSTRDIYSGANVLTF.

V is TRBV14 and J is TRBJ2-7, with D hard to call. The germline V and J ends were trimmed by 4 bases and 5 bases, with 12 bases remaining between them. Germline CDR1 is SGHDN and CDR2 is FVKESK. This CDR3 contains 13 residues. The CDR3, as DNA: TGTGCCAGCAGCCCCCGAGGTTTAAACGAGCAGTACTTC. Translation: CASSPRGLNEQYF.

This chain connects TRBV7-8 to TRBJ1-1; no definite D call. CDR1 SGHVS and CDR2 FQNEAQ come from the germline V gene. The CDR3 runs 20 residues. V was pared by 0 bases and J by 6 bases, with 29 bases between. The CDR3: CASSLAARPQQLKTRAEAFF. The CDR3 DNA follows: TGTGCCAGCAGCTTAGCGGCCAGGCCCCAACAACTTAAGACGCGGGCTGAAGCTTTCTTT.

The genes are TRBV14 and TRBJ1-5; no reliable D call. The CDR3 spans 16 residues. With 0 bases removed from V and 5 bases from J, the gap between germline ends came to 14 bases. Germline V gene data show CDR1 as SGHDN and CDR2 as FVKESK. Here the CDR3 reads CASSQDRAGGDQPQHF. The CDR3 nucleotides read TGTGCCAGCAGCCAAGATCGGGCGGGAGGCGATCAGCCCCAGCATTTT.

This clonotype occurred many times. The chain links TRBV6-5 to TRBJ1-2; 8 nucleotides align to TRBD1. Germline CDR1 is MNHEY and CDR2 is SVGAGI. The V and J ends lost 2 bases and 4 bases, in that order; junction bases with no gene match: 12. This CDR3 has 17 residues. CDR3 sequence: CASSYGQGALLIYGYTF. CDR3 DNA: TGTGCCAGCAGTTACGGTCAGGGGGCCCTCCTTATCTATGGCTACACCTTC.

J is TRBJ2-7 and V is TRBV19, with a tentative D call TRBD1 (6 bases). Looked up from germline, CDR1 is LNHDA and CDR2 is SQIVND (reference sequence). CDR3 length equals 13 residues. Trimming stripped 5 bases from V and 7 bases from J, with 15 bases between. CDR3 amino acids: CASSWDTPGEQYF. DNA for the CDR3: TGTGCCAGTAGTTGGGACACACCGGGAGAGCAGTACTTC.

On this clonotype: Relative to the germline gene, one junction end is altered; a read error may explain this. The J gene is TRBJ2-7, the V gene TRBV7-9, with a weak D call TRBD1 (5 bases). Germline CDR1 SEHNR, CDR2 FQNEAQ (reference sequence). The CDR3 sequence is 14 residues long. The CDR3 is CVSSLGDSSYEQYF. The CDR3 bases are TGTGTCAGCAGCTTAGGTGACAGCTCCTACGAGCAGTACTTC. The full variable domain, completed using reference TRBV7-9 and TRBJ2-7, is DTGVSQNPRHKITKRGQNVTFRCDPISEHNRLYWYRQTLGQGPEFLTYFQNEAQLEKSRLLSDRFSAERPKGSFSTLEIQRTEQGDSAMYLCVSSLGDSSYEQYFGPGTRLTVT.

This clonotype has just a few counts. The V and J genes are TRBV20-1 and TRBJ2-3; D is possibly TRBD2 (6 bases). The CDR3 extends over 18 amino acids. Germline CDR1 reads DFQATT; CDR2 reads SNEGSKA (reference sequence). Deletions cut 3 bases from V and 2 bases from J, with 24 bases between. CDR3 coding DNA: TGCAGTGCTAGGGATATTAGGGACTCCTCTATATTCACAGATACGCAGTATTTT. Translating it yields CSARDIRDSSIFTDTQYF.

The chain couples TRBV10-1 to TRBJ1-1; D not resolved. The V end was cut by 9 bases, the J end by 4 bases, with 15 bases between. CDR1 WNHNN and CDR2 SYGVQD come from the germline V gene (reference sequence). The CDR3 spans 13 residues. The CDR3 nucleotides read TGCGCCAGTAAAGCAAACCCAGGCACTGAAGCTTTCTTT. Translation: CASKANPGTEAFF.

V is TRBV5-8 and J is TRBJ1-3; 9 nucleotides align to TRBD1. This CDR3 is built from 20 residues. The ends lost 4 bases at V and 0 bases at J; junction bases unmatched: 17. Germline V gives CDR1 SGHTS, CDR2 YDEGEE. The CDR3: CASSMTPGQGGPISGNTIYF. The CDR3 nucleotides are TGTGCCAGCAGCATGACTCCGGGACAGGGAGGCCCCATCTCTGGAAACACCATATATTTT.